This T cell receptor beta chain comes out of a study of shared clonotypes between healthy human individuals. CDR1 is SQVTM, CDR2 ANQGSEA, per germline. V dropped 7 bases and J dropped 4; count of bases not matched to a gene: 5. The CDR3 length is 13 residues. Some clones are missing from TCRdb's copy, which holds only in-frame ones; the method was immunoSEQ multiplex PCR. The data contain over 1.4 million clones, 96% of them seen just once; the ten biggest clones take up more than 0.9%. Sequences were obtained from naive CD4+ T cells sorted from blood. The subset: CD45RA+ positively selected. The receptor comes from a young man in good health. The V gene is TRBV29-1, the J gene TRBJ2-1, with TRBD1 identical over 9 bases. This CDR3 is CSAAGTGYNEQFF. DNA for the CDR3: TGCAGCGCCGCCGGGACAGGGTACAATGAGCAGTTCTTC.